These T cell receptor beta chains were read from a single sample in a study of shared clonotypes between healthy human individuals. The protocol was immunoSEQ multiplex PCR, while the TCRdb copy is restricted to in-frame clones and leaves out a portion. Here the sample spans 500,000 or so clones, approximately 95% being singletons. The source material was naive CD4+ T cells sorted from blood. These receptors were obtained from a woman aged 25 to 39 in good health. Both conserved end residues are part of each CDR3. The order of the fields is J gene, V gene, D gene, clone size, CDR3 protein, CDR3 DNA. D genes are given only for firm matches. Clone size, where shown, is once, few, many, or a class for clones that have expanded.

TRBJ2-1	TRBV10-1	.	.	CASSDGPSNEQFF	TGCGCCAGCAGTGACGGGCCAAGCAATGAGCAGTTCTTC
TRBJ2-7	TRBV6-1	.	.	CASSEQKGFYEQYF	TGTGCCAGCAGTGAACAGAAGGGCTTCTACGAGCAGTACTTC
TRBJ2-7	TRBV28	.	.	CASGIGRGEQYF	TGTGCCAGCGGGATCGGTCGCGGCGAGCAGTACTTC
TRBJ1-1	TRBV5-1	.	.	CASSLDIFGYDTEAFF	TGCGCCAGCAGCTTGGATATTTTCGGGTATGACACTGAAGCTTTCTTT
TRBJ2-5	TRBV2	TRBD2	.	CASRAASVAGETQYF	TGTGCCAGCAGGGCCGCGTCGGTAGCGGGAGAGACCCAGTACTTC
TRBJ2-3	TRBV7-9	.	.	CASSLLGGDTQYF	TGTGCCAGCAGCTTACTCGGGGGAGATACGCAGTATTTT
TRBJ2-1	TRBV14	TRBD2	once	CASSQSGSPHYNEQFF	TGTGCCAGCAGCCAAAGCGGGAGCCCCCACTACAATGAGCAGTTCTTC
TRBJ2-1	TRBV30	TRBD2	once	CAWWTSGDHNEQFF	TGTGCCTGGTGGACTAGCGGGGACCACAATGAGCAGTTCTTC
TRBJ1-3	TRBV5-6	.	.	CASRLKGLRNTIYF	TGTGCCAGCAGACTGAAGGGGCTTAGAAACACCATATATTTT
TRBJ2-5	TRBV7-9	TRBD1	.	CASSPGTVIETQYF	TGTGCCAGCAGCCCTGGGACAGTTATAGAGACCCAGTACTTC
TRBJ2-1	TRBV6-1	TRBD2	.	CASSPRLAGQQFF	TGTGCCAGCAGTCCTCGACTAGCGGGGCAGCAGTTCTTC
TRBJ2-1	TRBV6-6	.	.	CASKARGYNEQFF	TGTGCCAGCAAGGCAAGGGGCTACAATGAGCAGTTCTTC
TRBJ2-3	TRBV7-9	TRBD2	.	CASSPGWTSGSGTQYF	TGTGCCAGCAGCCCAGGGTGGACTAGCGGGAGTGGCACGCAGTATTTT
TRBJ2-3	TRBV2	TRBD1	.	CASSETTGGTDTQYF	TGTGCCAGCAGTGAGACGACAGGGGGCACAGATACGCAGTATTTT
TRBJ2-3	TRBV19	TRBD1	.	CASSPTGAPSTDTQYF	TGTGCCAGTAGTCCCACAGGGGCCCCCAGCACAGATACGCAGTATTTT
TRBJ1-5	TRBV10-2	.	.	CASSESFVGPQHF	TGCGCCAGCAGTGAGTCTTTTGTCGGGCCCCAGCATTTT
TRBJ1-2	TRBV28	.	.	CASRTAGDYGYTF	TGTGCCAGCAGGACTGCAGGGGACTATGGCTACACCTTC
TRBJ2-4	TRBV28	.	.	CASLPHGSFKNIQYF	TGTGCCAGCCTCCCCCATGGCAGCTTCAAAAACATTCAGTACTTC
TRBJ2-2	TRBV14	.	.	CASSQDWNGRGELFF	TGTGCCAGCAGCCAAGATTGGAACGGGCGAGGGGAGCTGTTTTTT